This record concerns one T cell receptor (beta chain) sequence. What it recognizes is unknown. CDR1 and CDR2 from the germline V gene are LGHDT and YNNKEL (reference sequence). Deletions cut 3 bases from V and 8 bases from J, with 13 bases between. The CDR3 loop spans 13 amino acids. Individual cDNA molecules received unique molecular identifiers during library preparation. TCRdb re-analysed the 5' RACE reads in MiXCR, keeping a single row per CDR3 protein. The table lists roughly 80,000 distinct CDR3 sequences, around 17% of them singletons. The data derive from a study of early T cells in non-severe SARS-CoV-2 infection. Overall study: With bulk RNA from unsorted whole blood as input, sequencing yielded unpaired chains.

Study-wide findings and caveats: Private and CD4 specificities were missed by VDJdb matching, which favored anti-spike CD8 responses.

The chain has TRBV3-1 and TRBJ1-2; D is uncertain. Sequenced sample: whole blood. The sequence was obtained from an adult who was a healthcare worker with PCR-confirmed SARS-CoV-2 infection or an uninfected control (not recorded which). CDR3 protein: CASSQAGMEGYTF. CDR3 in DNA: TGTGCCAGCAGCCAGGCGGGGATGGAGGGCTACACCTTC.